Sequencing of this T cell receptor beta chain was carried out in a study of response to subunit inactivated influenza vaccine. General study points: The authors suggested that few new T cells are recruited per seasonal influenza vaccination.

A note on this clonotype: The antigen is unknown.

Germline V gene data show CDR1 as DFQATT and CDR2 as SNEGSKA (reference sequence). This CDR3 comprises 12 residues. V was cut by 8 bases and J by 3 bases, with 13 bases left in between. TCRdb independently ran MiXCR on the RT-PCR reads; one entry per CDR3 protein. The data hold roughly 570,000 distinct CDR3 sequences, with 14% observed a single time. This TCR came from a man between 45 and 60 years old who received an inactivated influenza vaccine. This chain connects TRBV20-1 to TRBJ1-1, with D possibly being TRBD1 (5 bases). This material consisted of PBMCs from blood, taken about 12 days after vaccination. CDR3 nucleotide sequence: TGCAGTACCGGGGGGGGAGACACTGAAGCTTTCTTT. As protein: CSTGGGDTEAFF.